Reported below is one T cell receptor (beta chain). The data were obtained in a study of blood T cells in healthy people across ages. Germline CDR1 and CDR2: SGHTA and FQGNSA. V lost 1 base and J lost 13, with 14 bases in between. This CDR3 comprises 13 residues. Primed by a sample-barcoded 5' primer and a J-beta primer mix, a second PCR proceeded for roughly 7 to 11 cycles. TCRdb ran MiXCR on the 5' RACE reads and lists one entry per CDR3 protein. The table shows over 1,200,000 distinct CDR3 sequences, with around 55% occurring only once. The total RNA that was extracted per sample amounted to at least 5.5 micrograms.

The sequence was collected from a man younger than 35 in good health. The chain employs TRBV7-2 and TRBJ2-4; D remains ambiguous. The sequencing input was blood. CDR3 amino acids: CASSLGDRARQYF. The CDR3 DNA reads TGTGCCAGCAGCTTAGGAGACCGGGCTAGGCAGTACTTC.